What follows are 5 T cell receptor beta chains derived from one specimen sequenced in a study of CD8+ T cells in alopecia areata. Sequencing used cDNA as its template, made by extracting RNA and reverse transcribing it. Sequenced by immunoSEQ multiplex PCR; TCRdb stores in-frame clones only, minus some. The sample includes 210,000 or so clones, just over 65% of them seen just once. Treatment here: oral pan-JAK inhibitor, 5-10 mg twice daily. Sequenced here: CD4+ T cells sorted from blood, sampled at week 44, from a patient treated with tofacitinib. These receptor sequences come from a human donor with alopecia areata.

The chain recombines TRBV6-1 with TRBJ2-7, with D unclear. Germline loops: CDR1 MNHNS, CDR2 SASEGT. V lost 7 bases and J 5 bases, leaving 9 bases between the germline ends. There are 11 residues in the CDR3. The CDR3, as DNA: TGTGCCAGCAAGATCCAGAACGAGCAGTACTTC. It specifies CASKIQNEQYF.

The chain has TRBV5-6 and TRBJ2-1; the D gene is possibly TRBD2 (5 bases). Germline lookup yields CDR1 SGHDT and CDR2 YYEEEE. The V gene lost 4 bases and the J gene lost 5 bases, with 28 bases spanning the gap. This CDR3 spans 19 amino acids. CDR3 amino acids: CASSVLFTLSPEGDNEQFF. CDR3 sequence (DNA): TGTGCCAGCAGCGTCCTCTTCACCCTCTCTCCTGAGGGCGACAATGAGCAGTTCTTC.

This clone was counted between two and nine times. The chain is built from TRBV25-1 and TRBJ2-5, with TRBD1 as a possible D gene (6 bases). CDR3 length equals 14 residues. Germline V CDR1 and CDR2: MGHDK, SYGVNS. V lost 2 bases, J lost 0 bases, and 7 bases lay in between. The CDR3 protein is CASSEGTYQETQYF. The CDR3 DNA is TGTGCCAGCAGTGAAGGGACATACCAAGAGACCCAGTACTTC.

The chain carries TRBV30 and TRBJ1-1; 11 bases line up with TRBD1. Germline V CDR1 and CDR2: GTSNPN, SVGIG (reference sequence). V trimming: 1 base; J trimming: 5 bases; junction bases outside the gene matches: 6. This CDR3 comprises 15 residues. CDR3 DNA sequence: TGTGCCTGGAGTGCAGCCGGGACAGGGGGGACTGAAGCTTTCTTT. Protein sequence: CAWSAAGTGGTEAFF.

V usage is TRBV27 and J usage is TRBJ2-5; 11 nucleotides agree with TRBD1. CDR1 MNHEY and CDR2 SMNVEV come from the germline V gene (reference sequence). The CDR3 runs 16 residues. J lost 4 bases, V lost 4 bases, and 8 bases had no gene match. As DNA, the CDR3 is TGTGCCAGCAGTTCCTCCGGGACAGGGGGTTTAGAGACCCAGTACTTC. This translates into CASSSSGTGGLETQYF.